The 8 T cell receptor beta chains below all came from one sample that was sequenced in a study of T cells in Graves' hyperthyroidism and ophthalmopathy. Template material for amplifying TCR beta CDR3 regions consisted of RNA transcripts. An initial round of RT-PCR targeting the TCR CDR3 relied on the HTBI primer set. TCRdb ran MiXCR on the multiplex PCR reads and lists one entry per CDR3 protein. The sample lists fewer than 350,000 distinct CDR3 sequences; around a sixth were seen once. The sample consisted of blood. The receptors shown here come from a woman aged 40 to 55 with Graves' ophthalmopathy.

The table lists this clonotype with many counts. The chain recombines TRBV27 with TRBJ2-7; TRBD2 aligns across 9 bases. Trimming took 6 bases from V and 2 from J; bases not matched to a gene: 2. Germline CDR1 reads MNHEY; CDR2 reads SMNVEV (reference sequence). This CDR3 contains 13 residues. Here the CDR3 reads CASRPSGTYEQYF. The CDR3, as DNA: TGTGCCAGCAGGCCTAGCGGGACCTACGAGCAGTACTTC.

This clonotype was seen repeatedly, ten times or more. V usage is TRBV3-1 and J usage is TRBJ2-1; 8 bases match TRBD2. The CDR3 length is 16 residues. The ends lost 0 bases at V and 7 bases at J; junction bases unmatched: 8. Germline-derived CDR1 and CDR2 are LGHDT and YNNKEL (reference sequence). In nucleotides, the CDR3 is TGTGCCAGCAGCCAAGATCGCCGGGAGGGGTCTAATGAGCAGTTCTTC. As protein: CASSQDRREGSNEQFF.

V gene TRBV19 combines with J gene TRBJ2-1; no clear D. This CDR3 contains 16 residues. Between the trimmed V and J ends, which lost 4 bases and 1 base, there was a span of 14 bases. The germline V gene encodes CDR1 LNHDA and CDR2 SQIVND (reference sequence). CDR3 sequence reads: CASSTELPKSYNEQFF. Written as DNA, the CDR3 is TGTGCCAGTAGTACCGAGTTGCCTAAGTCCTACAATGAGCAGTTCTTC.

This clonotype was seen at least ten times. The V and J genes are TRBV6-5 and TRBJ2-7; D is possibly TRBD1 (6 bases). From germline, CDR1 is MNHEY and CDR2 SVGAGI. The CDR3 contains 14 residues. V shed 3 bases and J shed 6 bases, with 15 bases lying between them. In DNA form, the CDR3 reads TGTGCCAGCAGTTATGGCCCGGGACACGGCGAGCAGTACTTC. It yields the protein CASSYGPGHGEQYF.

This clonotype appeared a single time. The chain couples TRBV6-5 to TRBJ2-7; 9 bases line up with TRBD2. The CDR3 is 16 amino acids. Germline loops: CDR1 MNHEY, CDR2 SVGAGI. V dropped 3 bases and J dropped 4; count of bases not matched to a gene: 10. The CDR3: CASSYAAGGPPYEQYF. As DNA, the CDR3 is TGTGCCAGCAGTTATGCGGCGGGAGGGCCTCCGTACGAGCAGTACTTC.

This clonotype appeared many times. This rearrangement joins TRBV11-1 to TRBJ1-5, with 7 bases aligning to TRBD1. The CDR3 loop spans 16 amino acids. Germline loops: CDR1 SGHAT, CDR2 FQDESV (reference sequence). With V trimmed by 1 base and J by 0 bases, 3 bases remained unmatched. The CDR3 DNA reads as TGTGCCAGCAGCTTAGTAACAGGGGTTAGCAATCAGCCCCAGCATTTT. It encodes CASSLVTGVSNQPQHF.

In this sample, this clonotype is medium-sized (0.01 to 0.1%). This chain links TRBV7-8 with TRBJ1-1; 8 bases are a match to TRBD1. V was clipped by 3 bases and J by 3 bases; unmatched bases: 0. Germline lookup yields CDR1 SGHVS and CDR2 FQNEAQ. The CDR3 consists of 13 residues. The CDR3 coding sequence is TGTGCCAGCAGCTTGGACAGGGACACTGAAGCTTTCTTT. Translating gives CASSLDRDTEAFF. The variable domain in full, completed from reference TRBV7-8 and TRBJ1-1, reads GAGVSQSPRYKVAKRGQDVALRCDPISGHVSLFWYQQALGQGPEFLTYFQNEAQLDKSGLPSDRFFAERPEGSVSTLKIQRTQQEDSAVYLCASSLDRDTEAFFGQGTRLTVV.

This chain uses TRBV10-3 with TRBJ2-7; TRBD2 matches 8 bases. CDR3 size: 14 residues. Trimming at V came to 1 base and at J to 3 bases, leaving 2 bases not matched to a gene. The germline V gene encodes CDR1 ENHRY and CDR2 SYGVKD. Here the CDR3 reads CAISEFSGNYEQYF. In DNA form, the CDR3 reads TGTGCCATCAGTGAGTTTAGCGGGAACTACGAGCAGTACTTC.